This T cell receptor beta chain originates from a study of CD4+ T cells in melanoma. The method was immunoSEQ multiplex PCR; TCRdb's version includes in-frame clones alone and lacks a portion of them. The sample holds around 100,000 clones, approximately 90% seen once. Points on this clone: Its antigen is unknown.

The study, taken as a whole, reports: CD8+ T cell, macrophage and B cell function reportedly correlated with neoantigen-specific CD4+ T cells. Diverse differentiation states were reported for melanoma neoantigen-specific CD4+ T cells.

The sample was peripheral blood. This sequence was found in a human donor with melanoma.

The CDR3 DNA reads as TGTGCCAGCAGCTTGGCTCGGCTCCTCACAGATACGCAGTATTTT. The encoded protein is CASSLARLLTDTQYF. The V call is TRBV5-6, the J call TRBJ2-3; D is unclear. This CDR3 has 15 amino acids. V dropped 0 bases and J dropped 2 bases, with 10 bases sitting between them. Germline CDR1 is SGHDT and CDR2 is YYEEEE.